The clone carrying this T cell receptor (beta chain) was counted between two and nine times. What it binds is unknown. These data come from a study of regulatory T cells in long-lasting Graves disease. The CDR3 spans 12 residues. In germline, CDR1 is GTSNPN, CDR2 SVGIG (reference sequence). Between the trimmed V and J ends, which lost 4 bases and 2 bases, there was a span of 8 bases. Construction of TCR beta libraries relied on iRepertoire HTBI primers and on Arm-PCR targeting CDR3 regions. TCRdb processed the multiplex PCR reads anew with MiXCR; each CDR3 protein has one entry. Of approximately 350,000 distinct CDR3 sequences listed, about a sixth were seen once; the top ten hold approximately 30%. Study-wide results and limits: Persistent patients shared 2,500 to 3,000 public clonotypes among themselves. Newly diagnosed patients shared fewer, at nearly 1,000. With persistent disease, TRBV28, TRBJ1-2 and TRBJ2-5 were the favored segments.

Time point noted: newly diagnosed GD, antithyroid drugs for less than 3 months. PBMC RNA was the source of the TCR library. Clinicians diagnosed Graves' disease using American Thyroid Association guidelines. These data also featured in a second study, about T cells in Graves' hyperthyroidism and ophthalmopathy.

The TCR originated in a middle-aged man with Graves disease. This specimen was peripheral blood mononuclear cells (PBMCs), taken at new diagnosis, from a patient treated with antithyroid drugs. The rearrangement uses TRBV30 and TRBJ2-5; D remains ambiguous. The CDR3 DNA follows: TGTGCCTGGAACCAGCCGCAAGAGACCCAGTACTTC. It specifies CAWNQPQETQYF.